This TCR beta chain was sequenced for a study of early T cells in non-severe SARS-CoV-2 infection. Whole-study context: It was bulk RNA from unsorted whole blood that was sequenced, and the chains were unpaired.

The library protocol tagged individual cDNA molecules with unique molecular identifiers. TCRdb itself ran the 5' RACE reads through MiXCR, one entry per CDR3 protein. The sample shows 60,000 to 65,000 distinct CDR3 sequences, 7% to 9.5% of them seen only once. This clonotype is termed medium-sized. What it binds is not known. Germline CDR1 SQVTM, CDR2 ANQGSEA. The V and J ends lost 2 bases and 3 bases respectively, with 10 bases between them. This CDR3 contains 13 residues. Study-level findings and limits: Matching against VDJdb likely underestimated virus-specific expansions, favoring anti-spike CD8.

This receptor was taken from an adult who was a healthcare worker with PCR-confirmed SARS-CoV-2 infection or an uninfected control (not recorded which). Material: whole blood, obtained at baseline. This chain uses TRBV29-1 with TRBJ1-2; D gene uncertain. For the CDR3, the DNA is TGCAGCGTTGAAAGCGGGTCGGACTATGGCTACACCTTC. This codes for CSVESGSDYGYTF.